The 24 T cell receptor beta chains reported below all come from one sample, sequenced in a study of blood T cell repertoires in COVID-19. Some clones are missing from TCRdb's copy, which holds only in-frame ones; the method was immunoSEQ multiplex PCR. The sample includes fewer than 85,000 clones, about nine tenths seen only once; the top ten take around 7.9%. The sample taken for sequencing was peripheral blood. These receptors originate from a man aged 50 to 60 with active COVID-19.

CDR3 amino acids: CASRQGVTGELFF. The CDR3, as DNA: TGTGCCAGTCGACAGGGGGTTACCGGGGAGCTGTTTTTT. V and J are TRBV19 and TRBJ2-2; 9 positions match TRBD1. Germline CDR1 LNHDA, CDR2 SQIVND (reference sequence). The CDR3 is 13 residues long. V gave up 8 bases and J gave up 5 bases; unmatched junction bases: 3.

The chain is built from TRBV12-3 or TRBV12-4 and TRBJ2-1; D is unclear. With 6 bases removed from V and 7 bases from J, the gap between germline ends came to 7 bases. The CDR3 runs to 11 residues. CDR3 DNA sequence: TGTGCCAGCAGCCTCTTTAATGAGCAGTTCTTC. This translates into CASSLFNEQFF.

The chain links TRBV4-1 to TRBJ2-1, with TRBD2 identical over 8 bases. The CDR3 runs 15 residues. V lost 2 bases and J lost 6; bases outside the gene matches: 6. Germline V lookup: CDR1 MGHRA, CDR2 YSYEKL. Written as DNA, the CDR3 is TGCGCCAGCAGCCAAAACAGCGGGGGACTCAATGAGCAGTTCTTC. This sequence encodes CASSQNSGGLNEQFF.

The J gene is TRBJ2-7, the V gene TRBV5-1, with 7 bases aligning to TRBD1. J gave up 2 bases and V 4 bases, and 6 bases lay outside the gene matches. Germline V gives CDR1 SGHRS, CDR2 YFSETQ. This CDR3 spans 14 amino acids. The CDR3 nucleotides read TGCGCCAGCAGCCCCCGGGACAGCACCTACGAGCAGTACTTC. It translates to CASSPRDSTYEQYF. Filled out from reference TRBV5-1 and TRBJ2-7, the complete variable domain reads KAGVTQTPRYLIKTRGQQVTLSCSPISGHRSVSWYQQTPGQGLQFLFEYFSETQRNKGNFPGRFSGRQFSNSRSEMNVSTLELGDSALYLCASSPRDSTYEQYFGPGTRLTVT.

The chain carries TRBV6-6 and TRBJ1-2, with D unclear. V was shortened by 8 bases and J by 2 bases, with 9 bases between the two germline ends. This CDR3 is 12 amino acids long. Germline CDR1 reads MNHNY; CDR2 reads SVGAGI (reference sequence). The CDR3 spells CASSGTNYGYTF. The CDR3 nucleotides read TGTGCCAGCTCCGGTACCAACTATGGCTACACCTTC.

CDR3 protein: CASTIIQGPQETQYF. CDR3 nucleotides: TGTGCCAGCACCATAATACAGGGGCCCCAAGAGACCCAGTACTTC. This chain joins TRBV5-6 and TRBJ2-5; 7 nucleotides match TRBD1. The CDR3 length is 15 residues. Losses at the gene ends were 6 bases for V and 1 base for J; bases not matched to a gene: 9. Germline V gives CDR1 SGHDT, CDR2 YYEEEE.

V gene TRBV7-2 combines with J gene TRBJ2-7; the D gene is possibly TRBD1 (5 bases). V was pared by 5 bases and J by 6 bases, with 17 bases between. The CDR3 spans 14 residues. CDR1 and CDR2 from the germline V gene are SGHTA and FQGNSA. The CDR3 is CASSAYVTGSEQYF. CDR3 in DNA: TGTGCCAGCAGCGCGTACGTAACAGGTTCCGAGCAGTACTTC.

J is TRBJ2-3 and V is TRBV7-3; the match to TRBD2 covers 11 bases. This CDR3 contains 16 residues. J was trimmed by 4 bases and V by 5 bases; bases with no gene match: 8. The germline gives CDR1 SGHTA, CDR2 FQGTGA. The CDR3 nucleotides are TGTGCCAGCAGCCAGGGGGCTAGCGGGAGGCCAGATACGCAGTATTTT. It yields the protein CASSQGASGRPDTQYF. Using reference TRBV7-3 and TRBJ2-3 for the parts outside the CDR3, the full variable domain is GAGVSQTPSNKVTEKGKYVELRCDPISGHTALYWYRQSLGQGPEFLIYFQGTGAADDSGLPNDRFFAVRPEGSVSTLKIQRTERGDSAVYLCASSQGASGRPDTQYFGPGTRLTVL.

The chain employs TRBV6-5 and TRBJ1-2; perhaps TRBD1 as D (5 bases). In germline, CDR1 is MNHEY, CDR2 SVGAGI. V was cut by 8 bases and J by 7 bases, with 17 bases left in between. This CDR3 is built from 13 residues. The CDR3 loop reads CASLGAGRAGYTF. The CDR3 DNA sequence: TGTGCCAGCCTTGGGGCGGGACGAGCTGGCTACACCTTC.

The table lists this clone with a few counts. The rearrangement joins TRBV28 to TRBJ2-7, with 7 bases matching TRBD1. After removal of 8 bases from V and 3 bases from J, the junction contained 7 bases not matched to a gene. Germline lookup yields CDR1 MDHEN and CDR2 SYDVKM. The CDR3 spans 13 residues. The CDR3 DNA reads TGTGCCAGCTTACAGGGGCGTAACTACGAGCAGTACTTC. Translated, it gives CASLQGRNYEQYF.

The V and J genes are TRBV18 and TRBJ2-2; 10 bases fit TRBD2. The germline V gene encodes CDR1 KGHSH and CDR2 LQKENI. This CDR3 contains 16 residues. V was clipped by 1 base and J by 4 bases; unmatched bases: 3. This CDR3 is CASSPRGLAFTGELFF. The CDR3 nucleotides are TGTGCCAGCTCACCACGGGGACTAGCGTTCACCGGGGAGCTGTTTTTT.

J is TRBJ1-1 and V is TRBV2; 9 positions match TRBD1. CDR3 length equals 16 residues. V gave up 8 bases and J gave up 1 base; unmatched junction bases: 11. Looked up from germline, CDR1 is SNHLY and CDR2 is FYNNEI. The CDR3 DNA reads TGTGCCAGCTCGCGGGGACAGGGAGGCGCGAACACTGAAGCTTTCTTT. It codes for CASSRGQGGANTEAFF.

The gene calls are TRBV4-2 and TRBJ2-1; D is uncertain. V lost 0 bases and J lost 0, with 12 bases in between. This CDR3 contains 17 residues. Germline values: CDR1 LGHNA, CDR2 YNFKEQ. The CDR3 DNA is TGTGCCAGCAGCCAAGAATCCGGGTTAAGCTCCTACAATGAGCAGTTCTTC. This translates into CASSQESGLSSYNEQFF.

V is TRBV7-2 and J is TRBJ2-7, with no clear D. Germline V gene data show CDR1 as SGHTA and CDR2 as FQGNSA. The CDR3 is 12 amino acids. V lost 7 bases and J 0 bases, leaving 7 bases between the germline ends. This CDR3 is CASTLGSYEQYF. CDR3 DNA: TGTGCCAGCACCCTCGGCTCCTACGAGCAGTACTTC.

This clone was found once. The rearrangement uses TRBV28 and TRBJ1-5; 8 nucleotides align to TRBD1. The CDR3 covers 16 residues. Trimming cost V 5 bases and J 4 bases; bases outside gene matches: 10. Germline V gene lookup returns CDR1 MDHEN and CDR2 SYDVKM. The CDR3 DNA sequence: TGTGCCAGCAGTGACCCCAGGGGGCTGGGGAATCAGCCCCAGCATTTT. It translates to CASSDPRGLGNQPQHF.

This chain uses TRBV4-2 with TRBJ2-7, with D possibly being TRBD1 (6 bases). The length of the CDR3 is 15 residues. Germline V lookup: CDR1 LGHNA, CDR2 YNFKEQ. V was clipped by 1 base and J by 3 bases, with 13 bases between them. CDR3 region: CASSQAQGTSYEQYF. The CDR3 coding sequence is TGTGCCAGCAGCCAAGCACAGGGCACGAGCTACGAGCAGTACTTC.

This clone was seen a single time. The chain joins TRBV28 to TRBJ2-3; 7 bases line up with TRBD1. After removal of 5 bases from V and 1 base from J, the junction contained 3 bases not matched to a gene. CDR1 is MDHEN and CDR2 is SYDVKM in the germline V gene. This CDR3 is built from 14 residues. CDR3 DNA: TGTGCCAGCAGTCCCCAGGGGGGCACAGATACGCAGTATTTT. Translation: CASSPQGGTDTQYF.

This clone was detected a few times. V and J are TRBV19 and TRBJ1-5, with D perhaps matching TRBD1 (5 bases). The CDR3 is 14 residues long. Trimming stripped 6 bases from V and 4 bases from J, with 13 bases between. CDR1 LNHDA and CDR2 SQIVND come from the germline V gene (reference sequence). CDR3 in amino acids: CASRPLGGNQPQHF. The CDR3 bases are TGTGCCAGTAGACCCCTCGGGGGGAATCAGCCCCAGCATTTT.

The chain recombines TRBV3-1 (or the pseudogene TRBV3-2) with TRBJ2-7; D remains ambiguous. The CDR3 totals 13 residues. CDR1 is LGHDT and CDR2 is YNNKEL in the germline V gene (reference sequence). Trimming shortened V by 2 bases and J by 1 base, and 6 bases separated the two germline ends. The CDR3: CASSQLSSYEQYF. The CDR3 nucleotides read TGTGCCAGCAGCCAACTAAGTTCCTACGAGCAGTACTTC.

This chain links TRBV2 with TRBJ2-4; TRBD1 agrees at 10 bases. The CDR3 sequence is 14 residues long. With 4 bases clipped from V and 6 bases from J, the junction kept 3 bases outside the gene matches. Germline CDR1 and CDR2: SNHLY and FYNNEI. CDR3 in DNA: TGTGCCAGCAGTGGACAGGGGGCGGGAAACATTCAGTACTTC. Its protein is CASSGQGAGNIQYF.

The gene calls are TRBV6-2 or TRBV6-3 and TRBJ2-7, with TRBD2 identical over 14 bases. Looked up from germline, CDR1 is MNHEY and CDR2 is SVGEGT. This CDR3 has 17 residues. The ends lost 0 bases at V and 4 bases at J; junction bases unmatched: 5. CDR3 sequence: CASSYSLRTSGGYEQYF. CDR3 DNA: TGTGCCAGCAGTTACTCCCTTCGGACTAGCGGGGGGTACGAGCAGTACTTC.

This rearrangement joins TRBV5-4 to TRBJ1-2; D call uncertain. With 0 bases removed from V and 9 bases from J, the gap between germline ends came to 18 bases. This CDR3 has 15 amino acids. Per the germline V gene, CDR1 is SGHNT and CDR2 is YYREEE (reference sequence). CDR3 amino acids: CASSLDVSGSGSYTF. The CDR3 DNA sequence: TGTGCCAGCAGCTTGGATGTTTCGGGGAGTGGCAGCTACACCTTC.

The CDR3 spells CASSRTSGRMDEQFF. The DNA for the CDR3 is TGTGCCAGCAGCCGGACTAGCGGGAGAATGGATGAGCAGTTCTTC. The J gene is TRBJ2-1, the V gene TRBV11-1; 13 bases align to TRBD2. This CDR3 region has 15 residues. The germline CDR1 and CDR2 sequences are SGHAT and FQDESV (reference sequence). V shed 5 bases, J shed 8 bases, and the junction held 6 bases outside the gene matches.

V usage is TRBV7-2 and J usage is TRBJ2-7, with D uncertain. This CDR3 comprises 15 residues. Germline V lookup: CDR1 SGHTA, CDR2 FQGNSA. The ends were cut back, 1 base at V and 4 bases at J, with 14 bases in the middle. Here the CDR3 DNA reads TGTGCCAGCAGCTTAGGGCGATTTCTAGAATACGAGCAGTACTTC. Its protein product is CASSLGRFLEYEQYF.